Listed below are T cell receptor beta chains from one sample, sequenced in a study of CD8+CD57+ T cells in acquired aplastic anemia. Via MiXCR, TCRdb re-called the reads, giving one row per CDR3 protein. The top ten hold under 25% of the sample, which has some 42,000 distinct CDR3 sequences, approximately 71% seen once. Sequences were obtained from sorted CD4+, CD8+, or CD8+CD57+ T cells (not recorded which) from PBMCs. The receptor set was obtained from a human donor in good health, serving as a control. CDR3s include the opening cysteine and the closing phenylalanine or tryptophan. Fields, in order: clone size, D gene, J gene, V gene, CDR3 DNA, CDR3 protein. The D gene is left open where the match is weak. A row's size may be missing; if present it is once, few, many or a size class.

clone size: many; D gene: .; J gene: TRBJ2-1; V gene: TRBV7-9; CDR3 DNA: TGTGCCAGCAGCCTCCAGCGATCCTACAATGAGCAGTTCTTC; CDR3 protein: CASSLQRSYNEQFF
clone size: few; D gene: .; J gene: TRBJ2-7; V gene: TRBV9; CDR3 DNA: TGTGCCAGCAGCGCAGCTGGAGGGAGGCCTGCGGACAAGCAGTACTTC; CDR3 protein: CASSAAGGRPADKQYF
clone size: .; D gene: .; J gene: TRBJ2-3; V gene: TRBV19; CDR3 DNA: TGTGCCAGTAGTATAGATAGGGCGGGGACGCAGTATTTT; CDR3 protein: CASSIDRAGTQYF
clone size: .; D gene: .; J gene: TRBJ1-3; V gene: TRBV9; CDR3 DNA: TGTGCCAGCAGCTCCTCATTGGGAAACACCATATATTTT; CDR3 protein: CASSSSLGNTIYF
clone size: once; D gene: .; J gene: TRBJ1-1; V gene: TRBV7-9; CDR3 DNA: TGTGCCAGCAGTTCACAGGGTAAGAACACTGAAGCTTTCTTT; CDR3 protein: CASSSQGKNTEAFF
clone size: .; D gene: TRBD2; J gene: TRBJ2-3; V gene: TRBV9; CDR3 DNA: TGTGCCAGCAGCGTAGATGTAGCGGGGGGCGTTAGGGATACGCAGTATTTT; CDR3 protein: CASSVDVAGGVRDTQYF
clone size: few; D gene: TRBD2; J gene: TRBJ2-7; V gene: TRBV10-1; CDR3 DNA: TGCGCCAGCAGCCAAGGGGGACTAGCCCGTTACGAGCAGTACTTC; CDR3 protein: CASSQGGLARYEQYF
clone size: .; D gene: .; J gene: TRBJ2-5; V gene: TRBV25-1; CDR3 DNA: TGTGCCAGCAGTGGGCTAGCGCAAACCCAAGAGACCCAGTACTTC; CDR3 protein: CASSGLAQTQETQYF
clone size: .; D gene: .; J gene: TRBJ2-7; V gene: TRBV25-1; CDR3 DNA: TGTGCCAGCAGTGAAGTCCACGAGCAGTACTTC; CDR3 protein: CASSEVHEQYF
clone size: .; D gene: .; J gene: TRBJ1-2; V gene: TRBV20-1; CDR3 DNA: TGCAGTGCTAGTAAATCAGGGGGCTACACCTTC; CDR3 protein: CSASKSGGYTF
clone size: few; D gene: .; J gene: TRBJ1-6; V gene: TRBV20-1; CDR3 DNA: TGCAGTGCTAGAGACCGCCTGGGGGCTGAGAATTCACCCCTCCACTTT; CDR3 protein: CSARDRLGAENSPLHF
clone size: .; D gene: TRBD1; J gene: TRBJ2-2; V gene: TRBV10-3; CDR3 DNA: TGTGCCATCAGGCCAGGGGGCAACACCGGGGAGCTGTTTTTT; CDR3 protein: CAIRPGGNTGELFF
clone size: .; D gene: .; J gene: TRBJ1-6; V gene: TRBV5-1; CDR3 DNA: TGCGCCAGCAGCTTTTCAGGGCCCAATAATTCACCCCTCCACTTT; CDR3 protein: CASSFSGPNNSPLHF
clone size: medium-sized; D gene: .; J gene: TRBJ2-7; V gene: TRBV19; CDR3 DNA: TGTGCCAGTAGCCCGACAGCACACTACTCCTACGAGCAGTACTTC; CDR3 protein: CASSPTAHYSYEQYF
clone size: .; D gene: .; J gene: TRBJ2-7; V gene: TRBV7-9; CDR3 DNA: TGTGCCAGCAGCCAAGCACTAGCCTACGAGCAGTACTTC; CDR3 protein: CASSQALAYEQYF
clone size: once; D gene: .; J gene: TRBJ1-6; V gene: TRBV19; CDR3 DNA: TGTGCCAGTAGTATAGGGGGCACTTCACCCCTCCACTTT; CDR3 protein: CASSIGGTSPLHF
clone size: .; D gene: TRBD1; J gene: TRBJ2-7; V gene: TRBV15; CDR3 DNA: TGTGCCACTGGGGACAGGGGCTACGAGCAGTACTTC; CDR3 protein: CATGDRGYEQYF
clone size: .; D gene: .; J gene: TRBJ1-1; V gene: TRBV10-3; CDR3 DNA: TGTGCCATCAGTGCCGGCGCAGGCGACACTGAAGCTTTCTTT; CDR3 protein: CAISAGAGDTEAFF
clone size: .; D gene: .; J gene: TRBJ1-2; V gene: TRBV10-3; CDR3 DNA: TGTGCCATCAGTGAGCTACAGAGTGGCTACACCTTC; CDR3 protein: CAISELQSGYTF
clone size: .; D gene: .; J gene: TRBJ1-2; V gene: TRBV15; CDR3 DNA: TGTGCCACCAGCAGAGATCAAACAGTTCGCAGCAACTATGGCTACACCTTC; CDR3 protein: CATSRDQTVRSNYGYTF
clone size: .; D gene: TRBD1; J gene: TRBJ1-5; V gene: TRBV2; CDR3 DNA: TGTGCCAGCAGTATTGGACAGGGCGGGCAGCCCCAGCATTTT; CDR3 protein: CASSIGQGGQPQHF
clone size: .; D gene: TRBD1; J gene: TRBJ1-1; V gene: TRBV7-9; CDR3 DNA: TGTGCCAGCAGTCCCCAGGGGGACACTGAAGCTTTCTTT; CDR3 protein: CASSPQGDTEAFF
clone size: .; D gene: TRBD2; J gene: TRBJ2-1; V gene: TRBV10-1; CDR3 DNA: TGCGCCAGCGGGAGGGCCTCCTACAATGAGCAGTTCTTC; CDR3 protein: CASGRASYNEQFF
clone size: many; D gene: TRBD1; J gene: TRBJ2-3; V gene: TRBV12-3/TRBV12-4; CDR3 DNA: TGTGCCAGCAGACAGGGGTGGGTAACAGATACGCAGTATTTT; CDR3 protein: CASRQGWVTDTQYF
clone size: many; D gene: .; J gene: TRBJ1-5; V gene: TRBV5-6; CDR3 DNA: TGTGCCAGCAGCTTGGGGGCAGGGGTGCATCAGCCCCAGCATTTT; CDR3 protein: CASSLGAGVHQPQHF
clone size: .; D gene: .; J gene: TRBJ2-5; V gene: TRBV24-1; CDR3 DNA: TGTGCCACCCGTGACGCAGGGGGGCGAGAGACCCAGTACTTC; CDR3 protein: CATRDAGGRETQYF
clone size: .; D gene: .; J gene: TRBJ2-1; V gene: TRBV19; CDR3 DNA: TGTGCCAGTCAAGCCGGGGGGCCGGTATACAATGAGCAGTTCTTC; CDR3 protein: CASQAGGPVYNEQFF
clone size: .; D gene: .; J gene: TRBJ2-3; V gene: TRBV15; CDR3 DNA: TGTGCCACCAGCACAGAGGCAGGCACAGATACGCAGTATTTT; CDR3 protein: CATSTEAGTDTQYF
clone size: .; D gene: .; J gene: TRBJ2-5; V gene: TRBV19; CDR3 DNA: TGTGCCAGTAGTGCCCCACGGGAGACCCAGTACTTC; CDR3 protein: CASSAPRETQYF
clone size: .; D gene: TRBD1; J gene: TRBJ2-7; V gene: TRBV19; CDR3 DNA: TGTGCCAGTAGTATGGGACAGGGGGGGTCCTACGAGCAGTACTTC; CDR3 protein: CASSMGQGGSYEQYF
clone size: .; D gene: TRBD1; J gene: TRBJ1-2; V gene: TRBV19; CDR3 DNA: TGTGCCAGCCGGACAGGGTCGGTTGGCTACACCTTC; CDR3 protein: CASRTGSVGYTF
clone size: once; D gene: .; J gene: TRBJ2-7; V gene: TRBV24-1; CDR3 DNA: TGTGCCACCAGTGATTCGGGCAGCACCTACGAGCAGTACTTC; CDR3 protein: CATSDSGSTYEQYF
clone size: .; D gene: .; J gene: TRBJ2-1; V gene: TRBV7-2; CDR3 DNA: TGTGCCAGCAGCTTCGGCACTAACAATGAGCAGTTCTTC; CDR3 protein: CASSFGTNNEQFF
clone size: .; D gene: TRBD1; J gene: TRBJ1-2; V gene: TRBV19; CDR3 DNA: TGTGCCAGTAGACACGACAGGGGTTCAGGAGGCTACACCTTC; CDR3 protein: CASRHDRGSGGYTF
clone size: .; D gene: .; J gene: TRBJ2-5; V gene: TRBV7-6; CDR3 DNA: TGTGCCAGCAGCTTTGTCGGGGACCAAGAGACCCAGTACTTC; CDR3 protein: CASSFVGDQETQYF
clone size: .; D gene: TRBD1; J gene: TRBJ1-1; V gene: TRBV6-1; CDR3 DNA: TGTGCCAGCAGGGACAGGGGGCTCGACACTGAAGCTTTCTTT; CDR3 protein: CASRDRGLDTEAFF
clone size: .; D gene: .; J gene: TRBJ2-5; V gene: TRBV10-1; CDR3 DNA: TGCGCCAGCAGTGAGTCGAAATTCACGACCCAGTACTTC; CDR3 protein: CASSESKFTTQYF
clone size: many; D gene: TRBD1; J gene: TRBJ1-2; V gene: TRBV19; CDR3 DNA: TGTGCCAGCTCCCCCGGGACAGCCTATGGCTACACCTTC; CDR3 protein: CASSPGTAYGYTF
clone size: .; D gene: .; J gene: TRBJ1-1; V gene: TRBV20-1; CDR3 DNA: TGCAGTGCTAAAGGACCGGCGCATATCACTGAAGCTTTCTTT; CDR3 protein: CSAKGPAHITEAFF
clone size: many; D gene: TRBD2; J gene: TRBJ2-1; V gene: TRBV9; CDR3 DNA: TGTGCCAGCAGCGTAGTGTCGGGGGGGCCCTACAATGAGCAGTTCTTC; CDR3 protein: CASSVVSGGPYNEQFF
clone size: .; D gene: TRBD1; J gene: TRBJ2-1; V gene: TRBV19; CDR3 DNA: TGTGCCAGTAGTATCTACCGGGACAGAAATTACAATGAGCAGTTCTTC; CDR3 protein: CASSIYRDRNYNEQFF
clone size: .; D gene: TRBD2; J gene: TRBJ2-5; V gene: TRBV6-1; CDR3 DNA: TGTGCCAGCAGTGTCGTACTAGCGGACCAAGAGACCCAGTACTTC; CDR3 protein: CASSVVLADQETQYF
clone size: medium-sized; D gene: TRBD2; J gene: TRBJ2-7; V gene: TRBV19; CDR3 DNA: TGTGCCAGTAGTATAAGGGCGGGGGGGATCTACGAGCAGTACTTC; CDR3 protein: CASSIRAGGIYEQYF
clone size: .; D gene: .; J gene: TRBJ2-5; V gene: TRBV15; CDR3 DNA: TGTGCCACCAGCGAGGGGGGGTACCAAGAGACCCAGTACTTC; CDR3 protein: CATSEGGYQETQYF
clone size: .; D gene: .; J gene: TRBJ1-2; V gene: TRBV19; CDR3 DNA: TGTGCCAGTAGAGACAGGACGGGGAACTATGGCTACACCTTC; CDR3 protein: CASRDRTGNYGYTF
clone size: many; D gene: .; J gene: TRBJ2-4; V gene: TRBV4-1; CDR3 DNA: TGCGCCAGCAGCCAAGTTGGGGGGCTGAACATTCAGTACTTC; CDR3 protein: CASSQVGGLNIQYF
clone size: many; D gene: .; J gene: TRBJ2-7; V gene: TRBV28; CDR3 DNA: TGTGCCAGCAGTTTATTGCAGGGCTACGAGCAGTACTTC; CDR3 protein: CASSLLQGYEQYF
clone size: .; D gene: TRBD2; J gene: TRBJ2-7; V gene: TRBV29-1; CDR3 DNA: TGCAGCGTTAGGTTACTAGCGGGAGCAGGGGAGCAGTACTTC; CDR3 protein: CSVRLLAGAGEQYF
clone size: .; D gene: .; J gene: TRBJ2-7; V gene: TRBV15; CDR3 DNA: TGTGCCACCAGCAGAGCCTACGAGCAGTACTTC; CDR3 protein: CATSRAYEQYF
clone size: .; D gene: .; J gene: TRBJ2-3; V gene: TRBV25-1; CDR3 DNA: TGTGCCATCAGTGAGCAAACGGGGAGTAGCACAGATACGCAGTATTTT; CDR3 protein: CAISEQTGSSTDTQYF
clone size: .; D gene: TRBD1; J gene: TRBJ1-1; V gene: TRBV15; CDR3 DNA: TGTGCCACCAGCGGGACAGGGGTGGGCACTGAAGCTTTCTTT; CDR3 protein: CATSGTGVGTEAFF
clone size: .; D gene: TRBD2; J gene: TRBJ2-1; V gene: TRBV24-1; CDR3 DNA: TGTGCCACCACTAGCGGGGGGGACGATGAGCAGTTCTTC; CDR3 protein: CATTSGGDDEQFF
clone size: .; D gene: TRBD1; J gene: TRBJ2-1; V gene: TRBV9; CDR3 DNA: TGTGCCAGCAGCGTAGAAGGGACAGGGCTCAATGAGCAGTTCTTC; CDR3 protein: CASSVEGTGLNEQFF
clone size: once; D gene: .; J gene: TRBJ1-2; V gene: TRBV7-2; CDR3 DNA: TGTGCCAGCAGCTTGGAGACAGGTCCTTATGGCTACACCTTC; CDR3 protein: CASSLETGPYGYTF
clone size: .; D gene: .; J gene: TRBJ1-1; V gene: TRBV29-1; CDR3 DNA: TGCAGCGTCGGACGTGTCCAGAACACTGAAGCTTTCTTT; CDR3 protein: CSVGRVQNTEAFF
clone size: once; D gene: .; J gene: TRBJ2-5; V gene: TRBV7-8; CDR3 DNA: TGTGCCAGCGAAGGGGGGGGAGAGACCCAGTACTTC; CDR3 protein: CASEGGGETQYF
clone size: .; D gene: .; J gene: TRBJ1-1; V gene: TRBV20-1; CDR3 DNA: TGCAGTGCTAGACCTGAGAACACTGAAGCTTTCTTT; CDR3 protein: CSARPENTEAFF
clone size: many; D gene: TRBD2; J gene: TRBJ2-1; V gene: TRBV27; CDR3 DNA: TGTGCCAGCAGTTTGTCGGGGGGGGGAGATGAGCAGTTCTTC; CDR3 protein: CASSLSGGGDEQFF